Listed here is a single TCR beta chain. The data are from a study of blood T cells in healthy people across ages. A second PCR of 7 to 11 cycles used a sample-barcoded 5' primer and a J-beta primer mix. A template-switch adaptor with 12 random nucleotides tagged each cDNA molecule. Per sample, CDR3-containing paired-end reads numbered at least 2.5 million. One entry per CDR3 protein, called by TCRdb with MiXCR from the 5' RACE reads. The table shows about 730,000 distinct CDR3 sequences, with 35% to 45% occurring only once. The CDR3 sequence is 16 residues long. CDR1 is KGHDR, CDR2 SFDVKD, per germline. The V gene end was trimmed by 0 bases and the J gene end by 7 bases; junction bases not matched to a gene: 7. Extraction of total RNA produced a minimum of 6 micrograms from each sample.

The rearrangement links TRBV24-1 to TRBJ2-1, with 8 positions matching TRBD2. The receptor was derived from a woman aged 55-69 years in good health. Sequenced input: blood. CDR3 coding DNA: TGTGCCACCAGTGATTTGCAGGGACTAGTTAAAAATGAGCAGTTCTTC. Residues: CATSDLQGLVKNEQFF.